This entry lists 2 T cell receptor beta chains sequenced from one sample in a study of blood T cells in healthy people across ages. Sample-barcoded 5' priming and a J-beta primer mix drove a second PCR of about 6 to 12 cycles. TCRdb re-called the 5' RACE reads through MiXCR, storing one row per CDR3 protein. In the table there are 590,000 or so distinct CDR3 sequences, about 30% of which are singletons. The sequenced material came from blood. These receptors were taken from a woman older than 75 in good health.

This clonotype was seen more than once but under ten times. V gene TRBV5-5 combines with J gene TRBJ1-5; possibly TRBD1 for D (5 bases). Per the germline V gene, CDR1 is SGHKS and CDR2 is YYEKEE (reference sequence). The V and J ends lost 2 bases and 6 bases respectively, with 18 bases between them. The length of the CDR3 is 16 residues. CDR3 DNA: TGTGCCAGCAGCTTCGCCGGGACGGAGTTGGGTCAGCCCCAGCATTTT. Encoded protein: CASSFAGTELGQPQHF.

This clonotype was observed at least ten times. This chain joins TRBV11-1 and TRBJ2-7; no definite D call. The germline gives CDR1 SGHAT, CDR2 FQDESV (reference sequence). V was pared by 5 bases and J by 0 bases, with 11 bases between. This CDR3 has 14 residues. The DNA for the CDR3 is TGTGCCAGCAGCCCCGAACTTGACTCCTACGAGCAGTACTTC. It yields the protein CASSPELDSYEQYF. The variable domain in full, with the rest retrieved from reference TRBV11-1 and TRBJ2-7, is EAEVAQSPRYKITEKSQAVAFWCDPISGHATLYWYRQILGQGPELLVQFQDESVVDDSQLPKDRFSAERLKGVDSTLKIQPAELGDSAMYLCASSPELDSYEQYFGPGTRLTVT.